Presented here are 8 T cell receptor beta chains from one specimen sequenced in a study of early T cells in non-severe SARS-CoV-2 infection. TCRdb redid the calling of the 5' RACE reads with MiXCR, one entry per CDR3 protein. The data show roughly 92,000 distinct CDR3 sequences, approximately 12% seen once. Material: whole blood, obtained at baseline. The source of these receptors is an adult who was a healthcare worker with PCR-confirmed SARS-CoV-2 infection or an uninfected control (not recorded which).

This clonotype has a handful of counts. V is TRBV3-1 and J is TRBJ1-2; perhaps TRBD1 as D (5 bases). The length of the CDR3 is 13 residues. Germline V gene data show CDR1 as LGHDT and CDR2 as YNNKEL (reference sequence). V lost 4 bases, J lost 6 bases, and 12 bases lay in between. The CDR3 DNA reads TGTGCCAGCAGCCCGCCAGGGAGGAATGGCTACACCTTC. Translated, it gives CASSPPGRNGYTF.

The chain joins TRBV12-3 or TRBV12-4 to TRBJ1-5; D not certain. This CDR3 is 16 amino acids long. Trimming cost V 1 base and J 0 bases, with 10 bases left between them. CDR3 DNA sequence: TGTGCCAGCAGTTTAGGGCGGAAGGATAGCAATCAGCCCCAGCATTTT. Its translation: CASSLGRKDSNQPQHF.

At least ten counts were recorded for this clonotype. The rearrangement uses TRBV29-1 and TRBJ1-1; D ambiguous. This CDR3 region has 11 residues. V shed 7 bases and J shed 8 bases, with 14 bases lying between them. Germline V gene sequence: CDR1 SQVTM, CDR2 ANQGSEA. CDR3 in amino acids: CSAKGAGEAFF. The DNA for the CDR3 is TGCAGCGCCAAAGGAGCAGGCGAAGCTTTCTTT.

In its sample, this clonotype was seen a few times. The chain recombines TRBV6-1 with TRBJ1-1; D gene ambiguous. This CDR3 has 17 amino acids. Germline CDR1 and CDR2: MNHNS and SASEGT. V was shortened by 4 bases and J by 0 bases, with 18 bases between the two germline ends. CDR3 sequence (DNA): TGTGCCAGCAGTGCAAGTGATGCACCAGCGCTGAACACTGAAGCTTTCTTT. Translated: CASSASDAPALNTEAFF.

The V gene is TRBV10-3, the J gene TRBJ2-1; unclear D gene. The CDR3 has 14 residues. Germline lookup yields CDR1 ENHRY and CDR2 SYGVKD. Trimming cost V 4 bases and J 4 bases, with 11 bases left between them. The CDR3 sequence: CAISASSGYNEQFF. CDR3 sequence (DNA): TGTGCCATCAGTGCCAGTTCCGGTTACAATGAGCAGTTCTTC.

The CDR3 sequence is CASSFPGAAADTQYF. DNA of the CDR3: TGTGCCAGCAGCTTCCCGGGGGCGGCGGCAGATACGCAGTATTTT. V gene TRBV7-2 combines with J gene TRBJ2-3; D is possibly TRBD1 or TRBD2 (6 bases each). Trimming left V 3 bases short and J 4 bases short, with 14 bases between. Per the germline V gene, CDR1 is SGHTA and CDR2 is FQGNSA. The CDR3 runs to 15 residues. The full variable domain, completed using reference TRBV7-2 and TRBJ2-3, is GAGVSQSPSNKVTEKGKDVELRCDPISGHTALYWYRQSLGQGLEFLIYFQGNSAPDKSGLPSDRFSAERTGGSVSTLTIQRTQQEDSAVYLCASSFPGAAADTQYFGPGTRLTVL.

CDR3 protein: CSAGQLGQVNSPLHF. The CDR3 region has the DNA TGCAGTGCTGGTCAATTGGGACAGGTGAATTCACCCCTCCACTTT. The V gene is TRBV20-1, the J gene TRBJ1-6, with TRBD1 matching over 8 bases. Germline lookup yields CDR1 DFQATT and CDR2 SNEGSKA (reference sequence). This CDR3 has 15 amino acids. The V and J ends lost 5 bases and 7 bases, in that order; junction bases with no gene match: 10.

At least ten counts were recorded for this clonotype. The chain carries TRBV11-2 and TRBJ2-1; D might be TRBD2 (6 bases). V shed 7 bases and J shed 8 bases, with 18 bases lying between them. CDR3 length: 14 amino acids. In germline, CDR1 is SGHAT, CDR2 FQNNGV. The chain's CDR3 is CASTPRGSGDEQFF. CDR3 nucleotides: TGTGCCAGCACCCCCCGGGGGTCGGGGGATGAGCAGTTCTTC.